This T cell receptor beta chain was profiled in a study of T cells after yellow fever vaccination. Study conclusions and caveats: Just a small share of clonotypes turned up in the CD4 compartment as well as the CD8 compartment.

Germline V lookup: CDR1 MNHEY, CDR2 SVGAGI. The V gene lost 6 bases and the J gene lost 2 bases, with 13 bases spanning the gap. The CDR3 sequence is 14 residues long. With regard to this clonotype: Its target is not known.

TCRdb re-called the 5' RACE reads through MiXCR, storing one row per CDR3 protein. Of 170,000 or so distinct CDR3 sequences listed, approximately 10% were seen once; the top ten hold about a third. Sequences were derived from CD8+ T cells sorted from PBMCs, sampled 45 days after the yellow fever booster vaccination. The sequence derives from a man younger than 30 who received the YFV17D yellow fever vaccine. The rearrangement joins TRBV6-5 to TRBJ1-2; the D is unclear. The CDR3 coding sequence is TGTGCCAGCAGGCGAAAACCGGGGAACTATGGCTACACCTTC. Translating gives CASRRKPGNYGYTF.